A selection of T cell receptor beta chains follows, all from one sample in a study of T cells expressing NK-cell markers. Reanalyzing the 5' RACE reads, TCRdb keeps one entry per CDR3 protein, without DNA. The table for this sample gives about 460,000 distinct CDR3 sequences. Sample: blood T cells: a sorted CD56 or NKG2C T cell subset, CD4+ or CD8+ T cells, or bulk PBMC T cells (not recorded which). The receptor source for this set is a woman aged 50 to 65 in good health. Each CDR3 is given with its conserved first and last residue.

J: TRBJ2-7
V: TRBV7-9
CDR3: CASNRAGTYEQYF

J: TRBJ2-7
V: TRBV2
CDR3: CASTIRGLYSYEQYF

J: TRBJ2-3
V: TRBV5-1
CDR3: CASSLASSGIGDTQYF

J: TRBJ1-3
V: TRBV14
CDR3: CASSRQGQGGGNTIYF

J: TRBJ2-7
V: TRBV6-5
CDR3: CASSYSTGQGVREQYF

J: TRBJ2-3
V: TRBV10-3
CDR3: CAINPGGPPDTQYF

J: TRBJ2-1
V: TRBV6-5
CDR3: CASSYSIAGGMFF

J: TRBJ2-3
V: TRBV7-9
CDR3: CASSPDITDTQYF

J: TRBJ2-3
V: TRBV6-2/TRBV6-3
CDR3: CASSPPASGSTDTQYF

J: TRBJ2-3
V: TRBV5-5
CDR3: CASSSGGLSTDTQYF

J: TRBJ2-3
V: TRBV11-3
CDR3: CASSPNEVADTQYF

J: TRBJ1-1
V: TRBV19
CDR3: CASSTTLGLGGVTEAFF

J: TRBJ2-7
V: TRBV9
CDR3: CASSVGTSGRYYEQYF

J: TRBJ1-3
V: TRBV19
CDR3: CATAAGTGSGNTIYF

J: TRBJ1-5
V: TRBV15
CDR3: CATSRLAGSSNQPQHF

J: TRBJ2-7
V: TRBV20-1
CDR3: CSARATSGVPYEQYF

J: TRBJ2-1
V: TRBV5-1
CDR3: CASRSSGTGSYNEQFF

J: TRBJ2-4
V: TRBV4-1
CDR3: CASSPFGAKDIQYF

J: TRBJ2-3
V: TRBV5-6
CDR3: CASSSGQGEPTDTQYF

J: TRBJ2-5
V: TRBV20-1
CDR3: CSATNVGRKETQYF

J: TRBJ2-3
V: TRBV5-1
CDR3: CASSLAKTASTDTQYF

J: TRBJ1-2
V: TRBV7-9
CDR3: CASSPNPGTDGYTF

J: TRBJ1-4
V: TRBV12-3/TRBV12-4
CDR3: CASSDPTGGVEKLFF

J: TRBJ2-7
V: TRBV6-1
CDR3: CASYPGTTSYEQYF

J: TRBJ1-1
V: TRBV4-1
CDR3: CASSQPAVNTEAFF

J: TRBJ2-5
V: TRBV24-1
CDR3: CATSDGDSIQETQYF

J: TRBJ2-3
V: TRBV20-1
CDR3: CSARLFTSGMTDTQYF

J: TRBJ2-7
V: TRBV5-1
CDR3: CASSVTLAGVGEQYF

J: TRBJ2-5
V: TRBV12-3/TRBV12-4
CDR3: CASSFFIGTQYF

J: TRBJ2-1
V: TRBV2
CDR3: CASSYREKGGYEQFF

J: TRBJ2-1
V: TRBV19
CDR3: CASSIQLTSANEQFF

J: TRBJ2-5
V: TRBV11-2
CDR3: CASSPGLDQETQYF

J: TRBJ1-2
V: TRBV20-1
CDR3: CSARVWDRGASGYTF

J: TRBJ2-1
V: TRBV12-3/TRBV12-4
CDR3: CASSFRSVYTNEQFF

J: TRBJ2-5
V: TRBV5-1
CDR3: CASRDSGGTETQYF

J: TRBJ2-1
V: TRBV9
CDR3: CASSVVAVSYNEQFF

J: TRBJ2-5
V: TRBV3-1
CDR3: CASSQTSGGLQETQYF

J: TRBJ2-3
V: TRBV7-2
CDR3: CASTGGNTDTQYF

J: TRBJ2-3
V: TRBV10-3
CDR3: CASSSGPNTDTQYF

J: TRBJ2-7
V: TRBV18
CDR3: CASSPQRTGFDEQYF

J: TRBJ1-1
V: TRBV29-1
CDR3: CSVHRGTMNTEAFF

J: TRBJ1-5
V: TRBV5-1
CDR3: CASSLGQGQGYQPQHF

J: TRBJ1-6
V: TRBV6-5
CDR3: CASNNYGSYNSPLHF

J: TRBJ2-7
V: TRBV10-2
CDR3: CASSAGRRYEQYF

J: TRBJ2-2
V: TRBV6-1
CDR3: CASSEILVDGELFF

J: TRBJ2-1
V: TRBV6-5
CDR3: CATRPSQDRGNEQFF

J: TRBJ2-7
V: TRBV6-5
CDR3: CASKDVVASGEQYF

J: TRBJ2-7
V: TRBV20-1
CDR3: CSARVTSGRAGEQYF

J: TRBJ2-2
V: TRBV4-2
CDR3: CASSQERLAGGNGELFF

J: TRBJ2-1
V: TRBV28
CDR3: CASSYTGTGLEENEQFF

J: TRBJ1-1
V: TRBV12-3/TRBV12-4
CDR3: CASSTRDRGKAFF

J: TRBJ2-4
V: TRBV30
CDR3: CAWSKGFGIQYF

J: TRBJ2-1
V: TRBV24-1
CDR3: CATSPTPGLAGGYNEQFF

J: TRBJ2-1
V: TRBV27
CDR3: CASRGTRSYNEQFF

J: TRBJ2-5
V: TRBV3-1
CDR3: CASSQASGRQETQYF